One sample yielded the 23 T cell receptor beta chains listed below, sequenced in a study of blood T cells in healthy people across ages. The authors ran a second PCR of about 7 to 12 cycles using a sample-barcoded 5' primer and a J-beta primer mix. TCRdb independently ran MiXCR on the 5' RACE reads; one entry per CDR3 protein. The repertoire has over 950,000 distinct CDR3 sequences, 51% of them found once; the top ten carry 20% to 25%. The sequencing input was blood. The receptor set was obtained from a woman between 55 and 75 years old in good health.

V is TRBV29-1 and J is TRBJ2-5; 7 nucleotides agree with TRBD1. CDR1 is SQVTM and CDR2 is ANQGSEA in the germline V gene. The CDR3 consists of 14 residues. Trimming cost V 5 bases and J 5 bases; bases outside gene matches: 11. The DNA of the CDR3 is TGCAGCGTTAAACCGAGGGGGCAGGGGGAGACCCAGTACTTC. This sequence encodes CSVKPRGQGETQYF.

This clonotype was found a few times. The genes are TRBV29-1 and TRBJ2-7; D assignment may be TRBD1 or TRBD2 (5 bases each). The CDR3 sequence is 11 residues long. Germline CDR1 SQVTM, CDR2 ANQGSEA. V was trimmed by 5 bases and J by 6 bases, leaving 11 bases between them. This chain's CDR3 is CSVLTGGEQYF. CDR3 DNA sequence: TGCAGCGTTCTAACTGGGGGCGAGCAGTACTTC.

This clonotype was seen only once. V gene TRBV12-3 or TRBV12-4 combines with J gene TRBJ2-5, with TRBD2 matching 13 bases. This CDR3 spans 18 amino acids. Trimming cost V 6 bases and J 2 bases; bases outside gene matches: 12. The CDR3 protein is CASSPGARLAGGQETQYF. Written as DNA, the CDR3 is TGTGCCAGCAGCCCCGGGGCCCGACTAGCGGGAGGACAAGAGACCCAGTACTTC.

CDR3 DNA sequence: TGTGCCAGCAGCTTAAATCTAGTTTCCGAAAATTCACCCCTCCACTTT. Its protein is CASSLNLVSENSPLHF. The V call is TRBV7-2, the J call TRBJ1-6; D is ambiguous. Germline loops: CDR1 SGHTA, CDR2 FQGNSA. The CDR3 contains 16 residues. V shed 2 bases and J shed 7 bases, with 15 bases lying between them.

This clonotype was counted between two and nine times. The CDR3 region has the DNA TGCAGTGCTAGAGTCGAGACCGGGACGGGGAATTCACCCCTCCACTTT. This sequence encodes CSARVETGTGNSPLHF. The V call is TRBV20-1, the J call TRBJ1-6; D is perhaps TRBD1 (5 bases). V was pared by 1 base and J by 7 bases, with 17 bases between. The CDR3 is made up of 16 amino acids. Germline lookup yields CDR1 DFQATT and CDR2 SNEGSKA (reference sequence).

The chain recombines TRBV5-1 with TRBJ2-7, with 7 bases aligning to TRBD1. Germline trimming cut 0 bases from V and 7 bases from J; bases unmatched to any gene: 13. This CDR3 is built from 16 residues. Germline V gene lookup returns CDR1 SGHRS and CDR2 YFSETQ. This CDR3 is CASSLVGTESDNEQYF. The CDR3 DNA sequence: TGCGCCAGCAGCTTGGTCGGGACAGAGTCGGACAATGAGCAGTACTTC.

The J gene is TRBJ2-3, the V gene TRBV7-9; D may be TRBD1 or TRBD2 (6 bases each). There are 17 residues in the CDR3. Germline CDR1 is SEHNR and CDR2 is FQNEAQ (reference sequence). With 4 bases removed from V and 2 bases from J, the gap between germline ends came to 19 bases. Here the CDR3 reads CASSSRGLVPFTDTQYF. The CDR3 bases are TGTGCCAGCAGCTCCCGGGGGCTAGTGCCTTTCACAGATACGCAGTATTTT.

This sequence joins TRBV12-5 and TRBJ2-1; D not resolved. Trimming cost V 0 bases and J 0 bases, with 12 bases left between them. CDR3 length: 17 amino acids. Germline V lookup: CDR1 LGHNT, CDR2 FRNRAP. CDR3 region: CASGLVPALSSYNEQFF. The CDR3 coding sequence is TGTGCTAGTGGTTTGGTACCCGCCCTAAGCTCCTACAATGAGCAGTTCTTC.

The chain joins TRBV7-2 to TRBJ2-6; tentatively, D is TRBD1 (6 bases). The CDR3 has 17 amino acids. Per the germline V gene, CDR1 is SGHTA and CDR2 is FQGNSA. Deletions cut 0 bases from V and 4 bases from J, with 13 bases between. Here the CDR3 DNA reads TGTGCCAGCAGCTTAGCTATGGGGGCGACAGGGGCCAACGTCCTGACTTTC. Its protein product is CASSLAMGATGANVLTF.

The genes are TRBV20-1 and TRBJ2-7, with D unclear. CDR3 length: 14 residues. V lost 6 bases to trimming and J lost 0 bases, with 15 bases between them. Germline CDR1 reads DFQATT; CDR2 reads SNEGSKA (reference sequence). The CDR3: CSAPLIQSSYEQYF. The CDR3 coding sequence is TGCAGTGCCCCATTGATCCAGAGCTCCTACGAGCAGTACTTC.

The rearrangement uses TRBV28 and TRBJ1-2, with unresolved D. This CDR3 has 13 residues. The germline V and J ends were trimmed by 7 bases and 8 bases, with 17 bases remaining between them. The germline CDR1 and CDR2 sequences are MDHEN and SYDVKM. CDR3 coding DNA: TGTGCCAGCATCAAAGGTCCATACTTGGGCTACACCTTC. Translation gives CASIKGPYLGYTF.

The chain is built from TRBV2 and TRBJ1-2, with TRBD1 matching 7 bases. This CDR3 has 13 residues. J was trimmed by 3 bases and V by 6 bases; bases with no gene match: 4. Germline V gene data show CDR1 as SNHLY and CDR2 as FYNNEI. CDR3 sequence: CASRRDRDYGYTF. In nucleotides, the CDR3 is TGTGCCAGCAGGCGCGACAGGGACTATGGCTACACCTTC.

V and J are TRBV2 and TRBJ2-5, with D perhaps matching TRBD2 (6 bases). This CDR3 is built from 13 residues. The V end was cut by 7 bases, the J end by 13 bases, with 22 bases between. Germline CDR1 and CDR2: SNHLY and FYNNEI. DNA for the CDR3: TGTGCCAGCATAAGGGACTCGTATAATGAGCGGTACTTC. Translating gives CASIRDSYNERYF.

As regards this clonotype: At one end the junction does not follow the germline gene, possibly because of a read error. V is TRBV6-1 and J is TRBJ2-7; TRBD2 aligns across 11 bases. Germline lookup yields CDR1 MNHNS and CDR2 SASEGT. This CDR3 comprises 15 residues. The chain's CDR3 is CAGSALAGVLYEQYF. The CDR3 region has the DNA TGTGCCGGCAGTGCACTAGCGGGAGTACTCTACGAGCAGTACTTC.

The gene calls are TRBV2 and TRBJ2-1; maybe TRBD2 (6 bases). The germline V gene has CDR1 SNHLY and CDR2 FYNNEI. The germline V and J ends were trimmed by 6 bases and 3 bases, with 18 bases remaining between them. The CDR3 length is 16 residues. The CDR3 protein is CASSPPGSSHYNEQFF. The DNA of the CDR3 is TGTGCCAGCAGCCCCCCCGGGAGCTCCCACTACAATGAGCAGTTCTTC.

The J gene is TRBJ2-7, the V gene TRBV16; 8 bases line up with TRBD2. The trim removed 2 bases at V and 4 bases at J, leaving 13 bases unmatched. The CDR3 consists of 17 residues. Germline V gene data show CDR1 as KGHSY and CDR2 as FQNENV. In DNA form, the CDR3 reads TGTGCCAGCAGCCAAGCTCGAGCGGGGGTACATGGTTACGAGCAGTACTTC. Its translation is CASSQARAGVHGYEQYF.

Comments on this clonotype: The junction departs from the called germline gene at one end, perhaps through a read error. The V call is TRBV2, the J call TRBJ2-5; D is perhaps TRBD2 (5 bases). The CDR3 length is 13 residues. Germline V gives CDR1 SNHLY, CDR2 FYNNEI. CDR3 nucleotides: TGTGCCAGCGGTGAGGGAAAGAAGGGCGGGCAGTACTTC. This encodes CASGEGKKGGQYF.

DNA for the CDR3: TGCAGTGCTAATCCCTACGAGCAGTACTTC. It is translated as CSANPYEQYF. The chain employs TRBV20-1 and TRBJ2-7, with D hard to call. The CDR3 is 10 residues long. The V and J ends lost 4 bases and 2 bases respectively, with 3 bases between them. Germline assignment: CDR1 DFQATT and CDR2 SNEGSKA (reference sequence).

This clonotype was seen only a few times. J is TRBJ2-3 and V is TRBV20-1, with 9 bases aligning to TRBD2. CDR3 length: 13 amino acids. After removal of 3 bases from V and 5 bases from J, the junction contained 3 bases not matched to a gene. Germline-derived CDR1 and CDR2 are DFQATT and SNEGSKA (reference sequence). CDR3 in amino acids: CSASSGSIDTQYF. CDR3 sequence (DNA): TGCAGTGCTAGTAGCGGGAGTATAGATACGCAGTATTTT.

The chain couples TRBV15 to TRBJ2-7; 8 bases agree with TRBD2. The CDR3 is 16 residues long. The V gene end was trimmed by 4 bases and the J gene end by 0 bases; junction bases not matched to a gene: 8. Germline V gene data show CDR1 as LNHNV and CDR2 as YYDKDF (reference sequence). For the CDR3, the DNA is TGTGCCACCAGCACCCGGACTAGCACTAGCTCCTACGAGCAGTACTTC. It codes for CATSTRTSTSSYEQYF.

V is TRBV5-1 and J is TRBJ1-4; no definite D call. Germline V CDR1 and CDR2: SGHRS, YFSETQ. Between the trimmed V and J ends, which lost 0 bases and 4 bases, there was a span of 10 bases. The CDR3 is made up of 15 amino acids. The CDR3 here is CASSLDSPSNEKLFF. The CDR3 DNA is TGCGCCAGCAGCTTGGATTCCCCTAGTAATGAAAAACTGTTTTTT.

In DNA form, the CDR3 reads TGTGCCAGCAGTGATTTTGGGACAGGGAATCGATTGAATCAGCCCCAGCATTTT. Residues: CASSDFGTGNRLNQPQHF. The rearrangement joins TRBV28 to TRBJ1-5; the match to TRBD1 covers 9 bases. Germline CDR1 and CDR2: MDHEN and SYDVKM. Germline trimming cut 5 bases from V and 4 bases from J; bases unmatched to any gene: 15. CDR3 length equals 18 residues.

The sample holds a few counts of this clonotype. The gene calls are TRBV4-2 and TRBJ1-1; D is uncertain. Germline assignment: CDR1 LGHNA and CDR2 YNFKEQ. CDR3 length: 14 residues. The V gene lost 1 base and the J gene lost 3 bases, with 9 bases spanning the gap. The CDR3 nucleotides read TGTGCCAGCAGCCAAGCAAAGGCCGACACTGAAGCTTTCTTT. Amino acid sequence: CASSQAKADTEAFF.